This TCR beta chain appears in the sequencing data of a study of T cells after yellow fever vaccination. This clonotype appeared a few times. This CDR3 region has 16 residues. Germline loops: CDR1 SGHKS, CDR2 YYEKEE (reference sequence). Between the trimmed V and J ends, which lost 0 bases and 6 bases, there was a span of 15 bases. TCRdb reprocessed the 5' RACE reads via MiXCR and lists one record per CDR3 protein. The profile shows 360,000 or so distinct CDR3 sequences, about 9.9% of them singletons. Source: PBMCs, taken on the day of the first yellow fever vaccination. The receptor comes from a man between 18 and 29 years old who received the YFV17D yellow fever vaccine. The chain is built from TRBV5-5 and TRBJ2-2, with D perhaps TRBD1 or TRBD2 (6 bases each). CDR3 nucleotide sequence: TGTGCCAGCAGCTTGGCCGGGGGCGCAGGGGCCGGGGAGCTGTTTTTT. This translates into CASSLAGGAGAGELFF. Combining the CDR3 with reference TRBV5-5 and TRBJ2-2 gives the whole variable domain DAGVTQSPTHLIKTRGQQVTLRCSPISGHKSVSWYQQVLGQGPQFIFQYYEKEERGRGNFPDRFSARQFPNYSSELNVNALLLGDSALYLCASSLAGGAGAGELFFGEGSRLTVL.